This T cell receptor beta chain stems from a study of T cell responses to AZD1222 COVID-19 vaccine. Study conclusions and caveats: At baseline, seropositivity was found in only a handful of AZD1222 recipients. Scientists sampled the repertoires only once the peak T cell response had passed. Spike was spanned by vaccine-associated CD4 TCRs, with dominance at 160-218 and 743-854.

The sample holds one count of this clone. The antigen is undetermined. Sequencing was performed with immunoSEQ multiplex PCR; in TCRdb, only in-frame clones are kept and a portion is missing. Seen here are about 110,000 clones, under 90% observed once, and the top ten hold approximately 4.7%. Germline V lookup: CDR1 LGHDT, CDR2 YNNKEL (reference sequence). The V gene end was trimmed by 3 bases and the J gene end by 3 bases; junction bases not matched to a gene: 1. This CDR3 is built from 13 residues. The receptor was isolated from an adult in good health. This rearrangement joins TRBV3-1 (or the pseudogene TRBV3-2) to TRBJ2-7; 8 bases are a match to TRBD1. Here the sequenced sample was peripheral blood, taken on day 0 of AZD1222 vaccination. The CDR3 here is CASSQGTGYEQYF. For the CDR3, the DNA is TGTGCCAGCAGCCAGGGGACAGGCTACGAGCAGTACTTC.